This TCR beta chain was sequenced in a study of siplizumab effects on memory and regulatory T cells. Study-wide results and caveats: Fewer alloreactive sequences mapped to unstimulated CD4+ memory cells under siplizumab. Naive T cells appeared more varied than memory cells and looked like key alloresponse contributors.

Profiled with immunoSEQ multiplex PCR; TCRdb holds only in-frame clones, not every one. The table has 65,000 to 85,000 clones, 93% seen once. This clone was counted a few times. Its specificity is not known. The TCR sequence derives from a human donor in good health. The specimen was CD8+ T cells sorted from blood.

CDR3 loop: CASSPPGNYEQYF. CDR3 in DNA: TGTGCCAGCAGCCCACCAGGAAACTACGAGCAGTACTTC. This chain links TRBV5-6 with TRBJ2-7; D is unclear. Trimming left V 4 bases short and J 3 bases short, with 11 bases between. CDR1 and CDR2 from the germline V gene are SGHDT and YYEEEE. The CDR3 extends over 13 amino acids.